The 11 T cell receptor beta chains below all came from one sample that was sequenced in a study of T-cell memory formation after mild COVID-19. MiXCR, run by TCRdb on the 5' RACE reads, gives a single entry per CDR3 protein. The table shows fewer than 200,000 distinct CDR3 sequences, with about 18% occurring only once. Sequenced input: PBMCs or a T cell subset sorted from them (not recorded which). Every receptor here comes from a man aged 18 to 29 who had mild COVID-19 (a few samples of this study predate the infection). Cell type and time point are not known.

The chain employs TRBV4-3 and TRBJ1-1, with D unclear. The V end lost 0 bases, the J end lost 5 bases, and 13 bases lay between the germline ends. This CDR3 has 15 residues. Germline V gene lookup returns CDR1 LGHNA and CDR2 YSLEER. The CDR3 here is CASSQETAGRTEAFF. CDR3 nucleotide sequence: TGCGCCAGCAGCCAAGAAACAGCCGGGAGGACTGAAGCTTTCTTT.

The chain uses TRBV6-5 and TRBJ1-1; no definite D call. Germline V CDR1 and CDR2: MNHEY, SVGAGI. Trimming shortened V by 7 bases and J by 1 base, and 13 bases separated the two germline ends. This CDR3 comprises 14 residues. CDR3 DNA sequence: TGTGCCAGCACCAACCCCTGGGAGAACACTGAAGCTTTCTTT. Translated: CASTNPWENTEAFF.

This chain connects TRBV5-1 to TRBJ2-3; D gene ambiguous. The CDR3 is 15 residues long. Between the trimmed V and J ends, which lost 4 bases and 0 bases, there was a span of 12 bases. CDR1 and CDR2 (germline): SGHRS, YFSETQ. Here the CDR3 DNA reads TGCGCCAGCAGCCCGGAGATCTCTAGCACAGATACGCAGTATTTT. Amino acid sequence: CASSPEISSTDTQYF.

This chain links TRBV7-3 with TRBJ1-1, with D possibly being TRBD1 (5 bases). Per germline, CDR1 SGHTA and CDR2 FQGTGA. Trimming took off 4 bases at V and 3 bases at J, with 9 bases between the two ends. The CDR3 spans 13 residues. The CDR3 protein is CASSSQGDTEAFF. The CDR3 bases are TGTGCCAGCAGCTCCCAAGGGGACACTGAAGCTTTCTTT.

The genes are TRBV7-9 and TRBJ2-5; the D is unclear. This CDR3 region has 15 residues. Germline assignment: CDR1 SEHNR and CDR2 FQNEAQ (reference sequence). The V end was cut by 8 bases, the J end by 4 bases, with 20 bases between. CDR3 in amino acids: CASVRPVFDVETQYF. CDR3 DNA: TGTGCCAGCGTTCGGCCCGTGTTTGACGTAGAGACCCAGTACTTC.

This CDR3 is CASSWASGANVLTF. CDR3 in DNA: TGTGCCAGCAGTTGGGCTTCTGGGGCCAACGTCCTGACTTTC. This chain connects TRBV12-3 or TRBV12-4 to TRBJ2-6; D gene unclear. CDR3 length equals 14 residues. V lost 4 bases to trimming and J lost 1 base, with 5 bases between them.

The chain recombines TRBV7-2 with TRBJ2-2; TRBD2 matches 10 bases. Germline values: CDR1 SGHTA, CDR2 FQGNSA. Germline trimming cut 5 bases from V and 1 base from J; bases unmatched to any gene: 7. CDR3 length: 17 amino acids. This CDR3 is CASSHKRGGGNTGELFF. The CDR3 coding sequence is TGTGCCAGCAGCCATAAGCGGGGGGGAGGGAACACCGGGGAGCTGTTTTTT. The whole variable domain, filled in from reference TRBV7-2 and TRBJ2-2, reads GAGVSQSPSNKVTEKGKDVELRCDPISGHTALYWYRQSLGQGLEFLIYFQGNSAPDKSGLPSDRFSAERTGGSVSTLTIQRTQQEDSAVYLCASSHKRGGGNTGELFFGEGSRLTVL.

The chain recombines TRBV28 with TRBJ1-2, with a possible D match to TRBD1 (5 bases). This CDR3 is 13 amino acids long. Trimming cost V 5 bases and J 7 bases, with 14 bases left between them. Germline loops: CDR1 MDHEN, CDR2 SYDVKM. The CDR3 DNA follows: TGTGCCAGCAGTGGACACTCTAGCAGTGGCTACACCTTC. Encoded protein: CASSGHSSSGYTF.

The V gene is TRBV7-2, the J gene TRBJ2-5; D unclear. With 2 bases removed from V and 1 base from J, the gap between germline ends came to 5 bases. The germline gives CDR1 SGHTA, CDR2 FQGNSA. The CDR3 is 13 amino acids. This chain's CDR3 is CASSLSLQETQYF. The DNA of the CDR3 is TGTGCCAGCAGCTTAAGCCTCCAAGAGACCCAGTACTTC.

The chain couples TRBV20-1 to TRBJ1-5, with D perhaps TRBD1 (6 bases). The CDR3 is 19 amino acids. Germline values: CDR1 DFQATT, CDR2 SNEGSKA (reference sequence). The germline V and J ends were trimmed by 8 bases and 1 base, with 30 bases remaining between them. The DNA for the CDR3 is TGCAGTACCAATCTGAGAGGTGCCTCGGGAGGGGGGAGCAATCAGCCCCAGCATTTT. Its protein is CSTNLRGASGGGSNQPQHF.

This clonotype was seen a handful of times. The V call is TRBV6-5, the J call TRBJ1-5; no definite D call. The CDR3 runs 13 residues. The germline gives CDR1 MNHEY, CDR2 SVGAGI. The germline V and J ends were trimmed by 6 bases and 6 bases, with 12 bases remaining between them. Here the CDR3 reads CASRNGLGQPQHF. The CDR3 bases are TGTGCCAGCAGGAACGGGTTAGGTCAGCCCCAGCATTTT.